The 17 T cell receptor beta chains in this list originate from one sample, sequenced in a study of T cells in Graves' hyperthyroidism and ophthalmopathy. TCR beta CDR3 sequences were amplified from RNA transcripts. In the first-round RT-PCR of the TCR CDR3, the HTBI primer set was used. TCRdb re-derived calls from the multiplex PCR reads in MiXCR, one entry per CDR3 protein. The profile covers fewer than 200,000 distinct CDR3 sequences, with 9.4% appearing a single time and around 20% taken by the ten largest. Sequences were obtained from blood. These receptors were taken from a woman in her late teens or twenties with Graves' hyperthyroidism that later progressed to Graves' ophthalmopathy.

There are many counts of this clonotype. The gene calls are TRBV12-3 or TRBV12-4 and TRBJ1-1; D gene ambiguous. The V gene lost 3 bases and the J gene lost 6 bases, with 17 bases spanning the gap. The length of the CDR3 is 15 residues. The CDR3 is CASSLMRIRISEAFF. In DNA, the CDR3 is TGTGCCAGCAGTTTGATGCGCATCCGGATCTCTGAAGCTTTCTTT.

This clonotype was detected a few times. The chain combines TRBV5-4 with TRBJ2-6; D remains unclear. CDR3 length equals 14 residues. Germline CDR1 is SGHNT and CDR2 is YYREEE (reference sequence). The ends were cut back, 6 bases at V and 1 base at J, with 8 bases in the middle. CDR3 in DNA: TGTGCCAGCACCTCACGGTCTGGGGCCAACGTCCTGACTTTC. This encodes CASTSRSGANVLTF. The variable domain in full, completed from reference TRBV5-4 and TRBJ2-6, reads ETGVTQSPTHLIKTRGQQVTLRCSSQSGHNTVSWYQQALGQGPQFIFQYYREEENGRGNFPPRFSGLQFPNYSSELNVNALELDDSALYLCASTSRSGANVLTFGAGSRLTVL.

This clonotype was picked up many times. The chain links TRBV7-6 to TRBJ2-1, with 8 bases identical to TRBD2. After removal of 8 bases from V and 8 bases from J, the junction contained 5 bases not matched to a gene. The CDR3 is made up of 12 amino acids. CDR1 is SGHVS and CDR2 is FNYEAQ in the germline V gene. CDR3 residues: CASARGGHEQFF. In DNA, the CDR3 is TGTGCCAGCGCCCGCGGGGGGCATGAGCAGTTCTTC. The full variable domain, its missing parts supplied by reference TRBV7-6 and TRBJ2-1, is GAGVSQSPRYKVTKRGQDVALRCDPISGHVSLYWYRQALGQGPEFLTYFNYEAQQDKSGLPNDRFSAERPEGSISTLTIQRTEQRDSAMYRCASARGGHEQFFGPGTRLTVL.

V and J are TRBV20-1 and TRBJ2-2, with D possibly matching TRBD2 (5 bases). The CDR3 covers 13 residues. V lost 4 bases, J lost 6 bases, and 12 bases lay in between. Germline V gives CDR1 DFQATT, CDR2 SNEGSKA (reference sequence). Written as DNA, the CDR3 is TGCAGTGCTAAGGACGGACTCGCCGGGGAGCTGTTTTTT. The encoded protein is CSAKDGLAGELFF.

This chain connects TRBV10-3 to TRBJ2-1; no clear D. From germline, CDR1 is ENHRY and CDR2 SYGVKD. The CDR3 sequence is 12 residues long. Trimming pared 10 bases from V and 6 bases from J, leaving 13 bases between. CDR3 in DNA: TGTGCCACCCTTACAGATCTCAATGAGCAGTTCTTC. This codes for CATLTDLNEQFF.

Many counts were recorded for this clonotype. V gene TRBV7-9 combines with J gene TRBJ1-2, with 8 bases lining up with TRBD1. V lost 1 base and J lost 6; bases outside the gene matches: 4. The CDR3 is 14 amino acids. Germline lookup yields CDR1 SEHNR and CDR2 FQNEAQ (reference sequence). CDR3 coding DNA: TGTGCCAGCAGCTTAGGGACAGGGCCGCATGGCTACACCTTC. Residues: CASSLGTGPHGYTF.

As DNA, the CDR3 is TGTGCCAGCAGCCGAGGCCCCCGCACAGATACGCAGTATTTT. It is translated as CASSRGPRTDTQYF. The rearrangement uses TRBV14 and TRBJ2-3; D uncertain. Germline-derived CDR1 and CDR2 are SGHDN and FVKESK. Trimming took off 4 bases at V and 1 base at J, with 9 bases between the two ends. This CDR3 has 14 residues.

In its sample, this clonotype was seen many times. The gene calls are TRBV9 and TRBJ1-2; 8 bases align to TRBD1. The CDR3 totals 15 residues. Germline loops: CDR1 SGDLS, CDR2 YYNGEE. Germline trimming cut 0 bases from V and 4 bases from J; bases unmatched to any gene: 5. Here the CDR3 DNA reads TGTGCCAGCAGCGTAGAGACAGGGGACGGCTATGGCTACACCTTC. This sequence encodes CASSVETGDGYGYTF.

This clonotype has a count of ten or more. V gene TRBV7-2 combines with J gene TRBJ1-2, with D possibly matching TRBD1 (5 bases). The CDR3 runs to 13 residues. CDR1 is SGHTA and CDR2 is FQGNSA in the germline V gene. Trimming pared 3 bases from V and 8 bases from J, leaving 13 bases between. The CDR3 here is CASSLTGTKGYTF. The CDR3 coding sequence is TGTGCCAGCAGCTTGACGGGGACGAAAGGCTACACCTTC.

This clonotype was counted at least ten times. V and J are TRBV24-1 and TRBJ1-5; possible D gene TRBD1, 5 bases. The CDR3 totals 17 residues. V lost 4 bases and J lost 0, with 15 bases in between. CDR1 is KGHDR and CDR2 is SFDVKD in the germline V gene. Written as DNA, the CDR3 is TGTGCCACCAGTGACTCGACAGTTTTTTATAGCAATCAGCCCCAGCATTTT. This codes for CATSDSTVFYSNQPQHF.

This clonotype was detected many times. The chain recombines TRBV27 with TRBJ1-6, with D possibly matching TRBD1 (5 bases). The V end lost 5 bases, the J end lost 10 bases, and 12 bases lay between the germline ends. Germline V gene data show CDR1 as MNHEY and CDR2 as SMNVEV (reference sequence). This CDR3 comprises 13 residues. The CDR3: CASSRTGLSPLHF. CDR3 sequence (DNA): TGTGCCAGCAGTAGGACGGGACTCTCACCCCTCCACTTT.

In its sample, this clonotype was seen a few times. This rearrangement joins TRBV4-1 to TRBJ1-1; no clear D gene. Germline values: CDR1 MGHRA, CDR2 YSYEKL. The CDR3 covers 16 residues. The V end was cut by 4 bases, the J end by 11 bases, with 26 bases between. The CDR3 bases are TGCGCCAGCAGCCGACCGGGCGGCCAAAAGCAAGAAAGCGCTTTCTTT. Amino acid sequence: CASSRPGGQKQESAFF.

In this sample, this clonotype turned up many times. This chain links TRBV5-1 with TRBJ2-2; a possible D gene is TRBD1 (5 bases). The CDR3 has 16 amino acids. Per the germline V gene, CDR1 is SGHRS and CDR2 is YFSETQ. V gave up 0 bases and J gave up 4 bases, with 13 bases separating them. In nucleotides, the CDR3 is TGCGCCAGCAGCTTGGAAGGAGTCCAGGGCACCGGGGAGCTGTTTTTT. Protein: CASSLEGVQGTGELFF.

This clonotype appeared many times. The chain employs TRBV27 and TRBJ2-3; 8 bases are shared with TRBD2. From germline, CDR1 is MNHEY and CDR2 SMNVEV (reference sequence). The CDR3 spans 16 residues. Germline trimming cut 8 bases from V and 1 base from J; bases unmatched to any gene: 11. The CDR3 loop reads CASGPRGGAGTDTQYF. Written as DNA, the CDR3 is TGTGCCAGCGGCCCTCGGGGGGGAGCCGGCACAGATACGCAGTATTTT.

CDR3 nucleotides: TGCGCCAGCAGCCAAGAGATCATGCAGAAACAAGAGACCCAGTACTTC. Amino acid sequence: CASSQEIMQKQETQYF. The chain combines TRBV4-1 with TRBJ2-5, with D unresolved. The CDR3 length is 16 residues. With 0 bases removed from V and 2 bases from J, the gap between germline ends came to 13 bases. CDR1 is MGHRA, CDR2 YSYEKL, per germline.

This clonotype was seen ten or more times. The V call is TRBV10-2, the J call TRBJ2-7; perhaps TRBD2 as D (5 bases). Germline CDR1 reads WSHSY; CDR2 reads SAAADI. The CDR3 extends over 12 amino acids. V lost 7 bases and J lost 4, with 11 bases in between. DNA for the CDR3: TGCGCCAGCACCGACCTAGCTTACGAGCAGTACTTC. It codes for CASTDLAYEQYF.

This clonotype has at least ten counts. J is TRBJ1-1 and V is TRBV7-2; D remains unclear. This CDR3 spans 15 amino acids. Trimming pared 2 bases from V and 0 bases from J, leaving 10 bases between. Looked up from germline, CDR1 is SGHTA and CDR2 is FQGNSA. The CDR3 here is CASSLNTAMNTEAFF. Written as DNA, the CDR3 is TGTGCCAGCAGCTTAAATACAGCCATGAACACTGAAGCTTTCTTT. Full variable domain (rest looked up from reference TRBV7-2 and TRBJ1-1): GAGVSQSPSNKVTEKGKDVELRCDPISGHTALYWYRQSLGQGLEFLIYFQGNSAPDKSGLPSDRFSAERTGGSVSTLTIQRTQQEDSAVYLCASSLNTAMNTEAFFGQGTRLTVV.